Below are 12 T cell receptor beta chains sequenced from a single sample in a study of cytomegalovirus exposure and HLA in healthy donors. Primers: 60 Vbeta forward and 13 Jbeta reverse. Here immunoSEQ multiplex PCR was the method, and the copy in TCRdb shows in-frame clones only, minus some. The sample holds about 120,000 clones, around three quarters seen once. Sequenced sample: PBMCs. Source of these receptors: a man in his fifties or sixties in good health and CMV-seropositive.

This rearrangement joins TRBV25-1 to TRBJ2-1, with 7 bases that match TRBD1. Germline loops: CDR1 MGHDK, CDR2 SYGVNS. The length of the CDR3 is 18 residues. V lost 2 bases to trimming and J lost 1 base; unmatched junction nucleotides: 11. Here the CDR3 DNA reads TGTGCCAGCAGTGAAATCGCAAGGACAGGCAAATCCTACAATGAGCAGTTCTTC. This gives the protein CASSEIARTGKSYNEQFF.

The rearrangement links TRBV5-4 to TRBJ1-2, with D perhaps matching TRBD1 (5 bases). The CDR3 is 16 amino acids. The germline V and J ends were trimmed by 4 bases and 4 bases, with 20 bases remaining between them. The V gene's germline CDR1 is SGHNT and CDR2 YYREEE (reference sequence). CDR3 region: CASSRPGTPMGYGYTF. CDR3 sequence (DNA): TGTGCCAGCAGCCGTCCGGGGACTCCTATGGGCTATGGCTACACCTTC. Complete variable domain (other parts from reference TRBV5-4 and TRBJ1-2): ETGVTQSPTHLIKTRGQQVTLRCSSQSGHNTVSWYQQALGQGPQFIFQYYREEENGRGNFPPRFSGLQFPNYSSELNVNALELDDSALYLCASSRPGTPMGYGYTFGSGTRLTVV.

This chain connects TRBV19 to TRBJ1-1; D is undetermined. Trimming removed 8 bases at V and 0 bases at J, with 19 bases between. CDR3 length: 16 residues. Germline CDR1 LNHDA, CDR2 SQIVND (reference sequence). CDR3 sequence: CASWNLGRSMNTEAFF. The CDR3 nucleotides are TGTGCCAGTTGGAACCTCGGGAGATCTATGAACACTGAAGCTTTCTTT.

The gene calls are TRBV19 and TRBJ1-5; TRBD1 matches at 11 bases. The CDR3 runs to 14 residues. Looked up from germline, CDR1 is LNHDA and CDR2 is SQIVND (reference sequence). V was clipped by 7 bases and J by 6 bases; unmatched bases: 5. The CDR3 DNA is TGTGCCAGTATGGGGGACAGGGGGGGTCAGCCCCAGCATTTT. Encoded protein: CASMGDRGGQPQHF. Together with reference TRBV19 and TRBJ1-5, the CDR3 gives the full variable domain: DGGITQSPKYLFRKEGQNVTLSCEQNLNHDAMYWYRQDPGQGLRLIYYSQIVNDFQKGDIAEGYSVSREKKESFPLTVTSAQKNPTAFYLCASMGDRGGQPQHFGDGTRLSIL.

This clone was counted only a few times. The chain joins TRBV28 to TRBJ1-1, with 7 bases matching TRBD1. Germline lookup yields CDR1 MDHEN and CDR2 SYDVKM. Unmatched junction bases numbered 11, after V lost 6 bases and J lost 4 bases. The CDR3 contains 15 residues. DNA for the CDR3: TGTGCCAGCAGCCCCCCAGGGGGGCTGGGCACTGAAGCTTTCTTT. Residues: CASSPPGGLGTEAFF.

The V and J genes are TRBV19 and TRBJ1-2, with 7 nucleotides matching TRBD1. The CDR3 has 13 residues. Trimming cost V 4 bases and J 4 bases; bases outside gene matches: 3. Germline assignment: CDR1 LNHDA and CDR2 SQIVND (reference sequence). CDR3 sequence reads: CASSRDSTYGYTF. The CDR3 nucleotides are TGTGCCAGTAGTAGGGACAGCACCTATGGCTACACCTTC.

To note about this clone: It is unclear where the CDR3 begins or ends on the DNA, so no DNA is shown, and the CDR3 is as TCRdb lists it. The V and J genes are TRBV6-1 and TRBJ2-1; the tabulated D call, TRBD2, remains unverified against the DNA. The germline CDR1 and CDR2 sequences are MNHNS and SASEGT. The length of the CDR3 is 14 amino acids, counting both ends. CDR3 sequence reads: CASSEVGSGNERFF.

The V gene is TRBV6-5, the J gene TRBJ2-7, with TRBD1 matching 8 bases. This CDR3 is 15 amino acids long. The trim removed 5 bases at V and 3 bases at J, leaving 9 bases unmatched. Germline assignment: CDR1 MNHEY and CDR2 SVGAGI. CDR3 region: CASSTPRGQGYEQYF. The CDR3 nucleotides are TGTGCCAGCAGTACCCCCAGGGGGCAAGGCTACGAGCAGTACTTC.

This rearrangement joins TRBV6-5 to TRBJ2-5, with TRBD2 matching over 7 bases. V shed 7 bases and J 5 bases; nucleotides not matched to a gene: 10. The CDR3 has 14 amino acids. Germline CDR1 MNHEY, CDR2 SVGAGI. The CDR3 DNA reads TGTGCCAGCAACCGACTAGCTTGGAGTGAGACCCAGTACTTC. This sequence encodes CASNRLAWSETQYF.

The V gene is TRBV2, the J gene TRBJ1-2; the D gene is possibly TRBD1 (5 bases). V lost 2 bases to trimming and J lost 12 bases, with 13 bases between them. Germline V gene sequence: CDR1 SNHLY, CDR2 FYNNEI. The CDR3 extends over 12 amino acids. The CDR3 loop reads CASSEIPGKDTF. The CDR3 DNA reads as TGTGCCAGCAGTGAAATACCAGGGAAAGACACCTTC.

The V and J genes are TRBV19 and TRBJ1-2; D remains ambiguous. Trimming took off 10 bases at V and 1 base at J, with 16 bases between the two ends. Germline assignment: CDR1 LNHDA and CDR2 SQIVND (reference sequence). This CDR3 comprises 14 residues. Here the CDR3 DNA reads TGTGCCACCGCTGTAAGAGGGATTAACTATGGCTACACCTTC. It codes for CATAVRGINYGYTF.

This chain joins TRBV4-3 and TRBJ1-2, with a tentative D call TRBD1 (5 bases). The CDR3 has 14 residues. Germline loops: CDR1 LGHNA, CDR2 YSLEER. V was shortened by 0 bases and J by 4 bases, with 9 bases between the two germline ends. This chain's CDR3 is CASSQEEGTYGYTF. CDR3 bases: TGCGCCAGCAGCCAAGAGGAGGGGACCTATGGCTACACCTTC.